A selection of T cell receptor beta chains follows, all from one sample in a study of T cells in localized non-small cell lung cancer. Profiled with immunoSEQ multiplex PCR; TCRdb holds only in-frame clones, not every one. Seen here are about 11,000 clones, approximately 81% observed once, and the top ten hold less than 25%. The sequencing here drew on peripheral blood, taken before any cancer treatment. The receptors were sampled from a male donor aged 60 or over with stage I lung adenocarcinoma. Both conserved end residues are part of each CDR3. D genes are given only for firm matches. Size values are once, few and many counts, or a class for expanded clones, and some rows have none.

V	size	D	J	CDR3	DNA
TRBV18	.	.	TRBJ1-2	CASSTGMADGYTF	TGTGCCAGCTCAACGGGGATGGCGGATGGCTACACCTTC
TRBV9	few	.	TRBJ2-2	CASSLHPPGGANTGELFF	TGTGCCAGCAGCCTCCACCCCCCGGGGGGCGCGAACACCGGGGAGCTGTTTTTT
TRBV28	.	.	TRBJ2-3	CASNLNTDTQYF	TGTGCCAGCAACCTAAACACAGATACGCAGTATTTT
TRBV28	.	.	TRBJ2-7	CASSFTGPRTPNYEQYF	TGTGCCAGCAGTTTTACGGGGCCACGGACTCCAAACTACGAGCAGTACTTC
TRBV19	.	.	TRBJ2-7	CASSRVFGTGSSYEQYF	TGTGCCAGTAGTCGGGTTTTCGGGACGGGGAGCTCCTACGAGCAGTACTTC
TRBV5-1	.	.	TRBJ2-5	CASSLSGDQETQYF	TGCGCCAGCAGCCTGTCAGGGGATCAAGAGACCCAGTACTTC
TRBV9	few	.	TRBJ1-4	CASSVTAYPEKLFF	TGTGCCAGCAGCGTGACAGCATACCCTGAAAAACTGTTTTTT
TRBV7-3	.	.	TRBJ2-2	CASSSLPGPLNTGELFF	TGTGCCAGCAGCTCCCTCCCGGGACCCCTGAACACCGGGGAGCTGTTTTTT
TRBV28	.	TRBD2	TRBJ2-1	CASSSGGRAFF	TGTGCCAGCAGTTCGGGGGGGCGGGCGTTCTTC
TRBV28	.	.	TRBJ1-1	CASNFGSGSTEAFF	TGTGCCAGCAATTTTGGATCGGGGAGCACTGAAGCTTTCTTT
TRBV10-3	.	TRBD1	TRBJ1-4	CAISASGTESEKLFF	TGTGCCATCAGCGCATCCGGGACAGAATCTGAAAAACTGTTTTTT
TRBV27	.	.	TRBJ1-6	CASSPRTGVFSPLHF	TGTGCCAGCAGCCCTCGGACTGGGGTATTTTCACCCCTCCACTTT
TRBV6-1	.	.	TRBJ1-1	CASSNGGWRTEAFF	TGTGCCAGCAGCAACGGGGGTTGGAGGACTGAAGCTTTCTTT
TRBV13	.	.	TRBJ1-1	CASSLGTEAFF	TGTGCCAGCAGCTTAGGGACTGAAGCTTTCTTT
TRBV6-5	.	TRBD2	TRBJ2-7	CASSKRGLNEQYF	TGTGCCAGCAGTAAGCGGGGGCTGAACGAGCAGTACTTC
TRBV5-1	.	.	TRBJ1-3	CASSLVSQKISGNTIYF	TGCGCCAGCAGCTTGGTTTCCCAGAAAATCTCTGGAAACACCATATATTTT
TRBV2	.	.	TRBJ2-2	CASRPLAGRTGELFF	TGTGCCAGCCGGCCATTGGCAGGGAGGACCGGGGAGCTGTTTTTT
TRBV7-3	.	TRBD1	TRBJ2-1	CASSFQGAYNEQFF	TGTGCCAGCAGCTTCCAGGGGGCCTACAATGAGCAGTTCTTC
TRBV6-5	medium-sized	.	TRBJ2-7	CASSYSGETYEQYF	TGTGCCAGCAGTTACTCGGGGGAGACCTACGAGCAGTACTTC
TRBV27	.	.	TRBJ2-5	CASSPVGSRETQYF	TGTGCCAGCAGTCCCGTGGGGTCGCGAGAGACCCAGTACTTC
TRBV28	.	.	TRBJ2-3	CASTTLGGYTDTQYF	TGTGCCAGCACCACCCTCGGGGGATACACAGATACGCAGTATTTT
TRBV6-1	.	TRBD1	TRBJ1-4	CASLIPGQGSEKLFF	TGTGCCAGCTTAATCCCGGGACAGGGCTCCGAAAAACTGTTTTTT
TRBV11-2	.	.	TRBJ2-1	CASSSANEQFF	TGTGCCAGCAGCTCTGCCAATGAGCAGTTCTTC
TRBV2	.	.	TRBJ1-3	CASTRLSWGWRDSGNTIYF	TGTGCCAGCACCCGACTCAGCTGGGGTTGGAGGGACTCTGGAAACACCATATATTTT
TRBV9	.	.	TRBJ2-3	CASSTRAGGGQVDTQYF	TGTGCCAGCAGCACCCGGGCAGGGGGGGGGCAAGTTGATACGCAGTATTTT
TRBV6-1	.	TRBD1	TRBJ1-1	CASSVTVGGASAEAFF	TGTGCCAGCAGTGTAACAGTAGGGGGCGCGTCAGCTGAAGCTTTCTTT
TRBV9	.	.	TRBJ1-1	CASSIQTENTEAFF	TGTGCCAGCAGCATCCAGACAGAGAACACTGAAGCTTTCTTT
TRBV30	.	.	TRBJ2-7	CAWSVRRGRGIDIYEQYF	TGTGCCTGGAGTGTACGTCGGGGACGGGGAATCGATATCTACGAGCAGTACTTC
TRBV5-8	.	.	TRBJ2-1	CASSFSISGDNNEQFF	TGTGCCAGCAGCTTTTCTATCTCAGGGGATAACAATGAGCAGTTCTTC
TRBV6-1	.	.	TRBJ1-1	CASIKGDGDTEAFF	TGTGCCAGCATTAAGGGGGACGGGGACACTGAAGCTTTCTTT
TRBV6-5	few	TRBD2	TRBJ2-3	CASSYDARGGGDTQYF	TGTGCCAGCAGTTACGATGCGCGGGGCGGGGGGGATACGCAGTATTTT
TRBV5-6	.	.	TRBJ1-2	CASSFSPGGTGYTF	TGTGCCAGCAGCTTCTCCCCGGGGGGGACTGGCTACACCTTC
TRBV13	.	.	TRBJ1-6	CASSLGLTYSPLHF	TGTGCCAGCAGCTTAGGGTTGACCTATTCACCCCTCCACTTT
TRBV4-3	once	TRBD1	TRBJ1-4	CASSQEGTGTGNEKLFF	TGCGCCAGCAGCCAAGAGGGTACCGGGACAGGGAATGAAAAACTGTTTTTT
TRBV4-1	.	TRBD2	TRBJ2-5	CASSQGASGSQETQYF	TGCGCCAGCAGCCAAGGGGCTAGCGGGTCTCAAGAGACCCAGTACTTC
TRBV2	.	.	TRBJ1-3	CAGGLQNTIYF	TGTGCCGGGGGACTCCAAAACACCATATATTTT
TRBV7-2	.	.	TRBJ2-1	CASSLEGWSEQFF	TGTGCCAGCAGCTTAGAAGGGTGGAGTGAGCAGTTCTTC
TRBV5-1	.	.	TRBJ1-2	CASSPDSPETYGYTF	TGCGCCAGCAGTCCAGACAGCCCAGAAACCTATGGCTACACCTTC
TRBV6-5	few	.	TRBJ1-2	CASRREPIEGYTF	TGTGCCAGCAGGCGAGAGCCGATCGAGGGCTACACCTTC
TRBV7-2	.	.	TRBJ1-2	CASSLVRQANYGYTF	TGTGCCAGCAGCTTAGTTCGACAGGCTAACTATGGCTACACCTTC
TRBV28	.	TRBD2	TRBJ2-2	CASSLPGTSGGARNTGELFF	TGTGCCAGCAGTTTACCTGGGACTAGCGGGGGGGCCAGGAACACCGGGGAGCTGTTTTTT
TRBV30	.	.	TRBJ2-3	CAWNGFTDTQYF	TGTGCCTGGAATGGCTTTACAGATACGCAGTATTTT
TRBV7-3	.	TRBD1	TRBJ2-7	CASSLAPGGHEQYF	TGTGCCAGCAGCTTAGCTCCAGGGGGCCACGAGCAGTACTTC
TRBV7-6	.	.	TRBJ2-7	CASSLDHSGRYEQYF	TGTGCCAGCAGCTTAGACCACTCGGGCAGATACGAGCAGTACTTC
TRBV19	.	.	TRBJ1-1	CASSHRVRNTEAFF	TGTGCCAGTAGCCACAGGGTAAGGAACACTGAAGCTTTCTTT
TRBV6-4	once	.	TRBJ2-1	CASKRTLGGGDNEQFF	TGTGCCAGCAAGCGCACTCTAGGTGGGGGTGACAATGAGCAGTTCTTC
TRBV7-8	.	.	TRBJ1-5	CASSLMQNNQPQHF	TGTGCCAGCAGCTTGATGCAGAACAATCAGCCCCAGCATTTT
TRBV4-2	.	.	TRBJ2-2	CASSQDLLYTGELFF	TGTGCCAGCAGCCAAGATTTGCTTTACACCGGGGAGCTGTTTTTT